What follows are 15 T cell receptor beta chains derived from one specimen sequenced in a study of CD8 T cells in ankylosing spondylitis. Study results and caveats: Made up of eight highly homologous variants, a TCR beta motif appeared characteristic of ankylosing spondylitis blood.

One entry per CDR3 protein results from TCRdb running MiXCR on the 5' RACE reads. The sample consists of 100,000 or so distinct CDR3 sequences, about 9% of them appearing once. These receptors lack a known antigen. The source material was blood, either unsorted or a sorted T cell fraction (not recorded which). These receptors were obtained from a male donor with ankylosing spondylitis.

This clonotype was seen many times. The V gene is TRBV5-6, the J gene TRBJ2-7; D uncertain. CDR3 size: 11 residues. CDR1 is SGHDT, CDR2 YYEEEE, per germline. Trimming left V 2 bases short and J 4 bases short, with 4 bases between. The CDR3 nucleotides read TGTGCCAGCAGCTTCAGGTACGAGCAGTACGTC. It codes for CASSFRYEQYV.

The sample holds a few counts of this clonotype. For the CDR3, the DNA is TGTGCCAGCAGTTACGGGACAGGCCATTACAATGAGCAGTTCTTC. This gives the protein CASSYGTGHYNEQFF. This chain connects TRBV6-5 to TRBJ2-1; 8 bases map to TRBD1. J gave up 4 bases and V 2 bases, and 4 bases lay outside the gene matches. Germline assignment: CDR1 MNHEY and CDR2 SVGAGI. The CDR3 consists of 15 residues.

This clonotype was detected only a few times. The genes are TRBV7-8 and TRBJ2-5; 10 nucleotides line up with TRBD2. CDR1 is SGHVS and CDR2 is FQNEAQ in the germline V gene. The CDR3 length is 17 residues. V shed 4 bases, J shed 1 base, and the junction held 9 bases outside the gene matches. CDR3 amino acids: CASSSYLAGVFQETQYF. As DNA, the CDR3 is TGTGCCAGCAGCTCATATCTAGCGGGAGTCTTCCAAGAGACCCAGTACTTC.

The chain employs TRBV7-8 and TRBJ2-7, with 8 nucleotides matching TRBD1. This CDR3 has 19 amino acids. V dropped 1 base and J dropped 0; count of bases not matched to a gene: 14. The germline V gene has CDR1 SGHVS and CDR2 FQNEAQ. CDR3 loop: CASSLGRVPGQVSSYEQYV. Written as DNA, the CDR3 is TGTGCCAGCAGCTTAGGGAGAGTTCCGGGACAGGTGTCCTCCTACGAGCAGTACGTC.

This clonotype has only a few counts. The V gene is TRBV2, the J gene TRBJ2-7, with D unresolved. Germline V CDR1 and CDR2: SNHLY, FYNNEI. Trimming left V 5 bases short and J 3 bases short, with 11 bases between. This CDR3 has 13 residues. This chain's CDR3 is CASSRGRIYEQYV. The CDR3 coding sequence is TGTGCCAGCAGTCGCGGACGGATCTACGAGCAGTACGTC.

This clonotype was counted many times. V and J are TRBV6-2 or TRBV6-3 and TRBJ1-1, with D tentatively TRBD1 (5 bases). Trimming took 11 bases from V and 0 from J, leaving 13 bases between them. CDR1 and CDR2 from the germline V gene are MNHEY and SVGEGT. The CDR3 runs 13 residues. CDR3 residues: CASGDSMNTEAFF. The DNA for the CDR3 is TGTGCCTCAGGCGACAGCATGAACACTGAAGCTTTCTTT.

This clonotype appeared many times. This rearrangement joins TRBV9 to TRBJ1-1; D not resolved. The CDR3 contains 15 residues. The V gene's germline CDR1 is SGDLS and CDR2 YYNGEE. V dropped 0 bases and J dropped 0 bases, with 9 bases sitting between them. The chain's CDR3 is CASSVDIGLNTEAFF. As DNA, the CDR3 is TGTGCCAGCAGCGTAGATATCGGGTTGAACACTGAAGCTTTCTTT.

CDR3 DNA: TGTGCCAGCACCGCAGTATGGGGGACTAACTATGGCTACACCTTC. Amino acids: CASTAVWGTNYGYTF. The genes are TRBV27 and TRBJ1-2; tentative D call: TRBD1 (5 bases). The CDR3 consists of 15 residues. V lost 7 bases, J lost 0 bases, and 15 bases lay in between. Germline V lookup: CDR1 MNHEY, CDR2 SMNVEV (reference sequence).

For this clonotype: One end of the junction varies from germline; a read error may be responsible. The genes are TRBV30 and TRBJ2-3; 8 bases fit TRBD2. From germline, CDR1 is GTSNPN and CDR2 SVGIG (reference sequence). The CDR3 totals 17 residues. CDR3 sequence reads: CARSLKRGKSSTDTQYF. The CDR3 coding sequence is TGTGCCCGGAGTCTAAAGCGGGGGAAATCTAGCACAGATACGCAGTATTTT.

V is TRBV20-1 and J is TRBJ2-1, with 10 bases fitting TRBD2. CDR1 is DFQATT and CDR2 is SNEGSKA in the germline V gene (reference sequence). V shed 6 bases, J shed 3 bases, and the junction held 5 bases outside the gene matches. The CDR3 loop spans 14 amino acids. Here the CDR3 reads CSAKGTSDYNEQFF. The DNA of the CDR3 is TGCAGTGCCAAAGGGACTAGCGACTACAATGAGCAGTTCTTC.

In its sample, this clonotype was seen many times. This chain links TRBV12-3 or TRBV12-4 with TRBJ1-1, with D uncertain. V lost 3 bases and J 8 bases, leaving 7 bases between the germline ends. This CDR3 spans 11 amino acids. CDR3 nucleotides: TGTGCCAGCAGTTTTTCGGGGGAAGCTTTCTTT. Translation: CASSFSGEAFF.

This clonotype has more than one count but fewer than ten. The chain's CDR3 is CASSLAPSYNEQFF. Here the CDR3 DNA reads TGTGCCAGCAGCTTGGCACCCAGCTACAATGAGCAGTTCTTC. The rearrangement joins TRBV5-5 to TRBJ2-1; unclear D gene. Trimming took 0 bases from V and 3 from J, leaving 7 bases between them. The germline CDR1 and CDR2 sequences are SGHKS and YYEKEE (reference sequence). This CDR3 is built from 14 residues.

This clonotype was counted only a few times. The CDR3 is CASSGGQGTDTQYF. CDR3 coding DNA: TGTGCCAGCAGCGGAGGACAGGGGACAGATACGCAGTATTTT. The V call is TRBV27, the J call TRBJ2-3, with TRBD1 matching over 9 bases. The junction had 4 bases not matched to a gene; V was cut back by 6 bases and J by 3 bases. The germline gives CDR1 MNHEY, CDR2 SMNVEV (reference sequence). The CDR3 has 14 amino acids.

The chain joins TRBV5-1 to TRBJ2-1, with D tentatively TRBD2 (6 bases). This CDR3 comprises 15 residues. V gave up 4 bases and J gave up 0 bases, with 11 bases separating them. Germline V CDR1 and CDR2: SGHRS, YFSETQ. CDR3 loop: CASSPEGISYNEQFF. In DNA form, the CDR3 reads TGCGCCAGCAGCCCGGAGGGGATCTCCTACAATGAGCAGTTCTTC.

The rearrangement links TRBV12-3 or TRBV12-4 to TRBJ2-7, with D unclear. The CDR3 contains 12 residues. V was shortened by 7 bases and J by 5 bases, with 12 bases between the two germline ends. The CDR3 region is CASNEGSDEQYF. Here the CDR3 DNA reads TGTGCCAGCAACGAAGGATCCGACGAGCAGTACTTC.